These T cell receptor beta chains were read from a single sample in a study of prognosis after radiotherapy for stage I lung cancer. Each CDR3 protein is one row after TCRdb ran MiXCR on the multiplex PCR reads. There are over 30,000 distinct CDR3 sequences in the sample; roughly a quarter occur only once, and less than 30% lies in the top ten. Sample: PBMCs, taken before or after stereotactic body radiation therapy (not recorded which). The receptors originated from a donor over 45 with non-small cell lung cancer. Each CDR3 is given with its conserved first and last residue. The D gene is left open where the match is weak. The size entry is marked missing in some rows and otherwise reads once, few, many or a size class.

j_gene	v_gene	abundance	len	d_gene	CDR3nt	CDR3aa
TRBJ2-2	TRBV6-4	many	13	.	TGTGCCAGCAGTGCCAGGGCCACCGGGGAGCTGTTTTTT	CASSARATGELFF
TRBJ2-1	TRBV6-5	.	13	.	TGTGGCAGCAGTTACTTTGAGCAGGGTGAGCAGCTCTTC	CGSSYFEQGEQLF
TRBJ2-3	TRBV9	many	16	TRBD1	TGTGCCAGCAGCTCACTTCGGACAGGGGGATTAGATACGCAGTATTTT	CASSSLRTGGLDTQYF
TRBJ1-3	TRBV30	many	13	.	TGTGCCTGGAGTGCCGCGGGGGGAAACACCATATATTTT	CAWSAAGGNTIYF
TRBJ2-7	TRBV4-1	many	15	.	TGCGCCAGCAGCCAAGAAGGCGTCAGTAACTACGAGCAGTACTTC	CASSQEGVSNYEQYF
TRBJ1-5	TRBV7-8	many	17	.	TGTGCCAGCACGCCAGCCCACTTAGAGGGGCTCAATCAGCCCCAGCATTTT	CASTPAHLEGLNQPQHF
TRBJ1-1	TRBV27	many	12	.	TGTGCCAGCAGCCTCCTACAGGGTGAAGCTTTCTTT	CASSLLQGEAFF
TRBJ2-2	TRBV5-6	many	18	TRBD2	TGTGCCAGCAGCTTGGGACTAGCGGGGGGGCTAGTCACCGGGGAGCTGTTTTTT	CASSLGLAGGLVTGELFF
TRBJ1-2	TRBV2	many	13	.	TGTGCCAGCAGTGAAAGGCAGACGGATGGCTACACCTTC	CASSERQTDGYTF
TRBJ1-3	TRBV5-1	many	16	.	TGCGCCAGCAGCTTGAGGCAGGCTAGCTCTGGAAACACCATATATTTT	CASSLRQASSGNTIYF
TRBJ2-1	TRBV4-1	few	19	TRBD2	TGCGCCAGCAGCCAAACCACCGGGACTAGCGGCCAGCTATACAATGAGCAGTTCTTC	CASSQTTGTSGQLYNEQFF
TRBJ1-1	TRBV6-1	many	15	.	TGTGCCAGCAGGGAAATGACAGGCGGAAACACTGAAGCTTTCTTT	CASREMTGGNTEAFF
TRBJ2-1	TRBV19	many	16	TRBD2	TGTGCCAGTAGTATATTATCTAGCGGGAGGGGGAGTGAGCAGTTCTTC	CASSILSSGRGSEQFF
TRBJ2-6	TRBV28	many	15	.	TGTGCCAGCAGTTTAAGTAGGGCTGGGGCCAACGTCCTGACTTTC	CASSLSRAGANVLTF
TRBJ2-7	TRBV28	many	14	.	TGTGCCAGCCGGGACCGCGGGTCCCCGGGGGAGCAGTACTTC	CASRDRGSPGEQYF
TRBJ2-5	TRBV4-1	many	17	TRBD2	TGCGCCAGCAGCCATGCCCTGGGACTAGCAGATCAAGAGACCCAGTACTTC	CASSHALGLADQETQYF
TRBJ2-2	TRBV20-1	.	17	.	TGCAGTGCTACTACTACTAGAGGGGGGACGCTCACCGGGGAGCTGTTTTTC	CSATTTRGGTLTGELFF
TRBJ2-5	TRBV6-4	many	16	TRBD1	TGTGCCAGCAGTCCGAAAGCCGGGACAGGTCAAGAGACCCAGTACTTC	CASSPKAGTGQETQYF
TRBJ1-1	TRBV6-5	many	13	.	TGTGCCAGCAGTTCACAGCTGAACACTGAAGCTTTCTTT	CASSSQLNTEAFF
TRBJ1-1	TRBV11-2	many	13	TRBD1	TGTGCCAGCAGCTTTGGACAGGGATTCAGAGCTTTCTTT	CASSFGQGFRAFF
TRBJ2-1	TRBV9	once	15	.	TGTGCCAGCAGCGAGTTACCCCAAACGGGCAATGAGCAGTTCTTC	CASSELPQTGNEQFF
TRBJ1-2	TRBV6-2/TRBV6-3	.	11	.	TGTGCCAGCAGGGGACTCTATGGCTACACCTTC	CASRGLYGYTF
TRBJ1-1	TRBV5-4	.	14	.	TGTGCCAGCAGCTTTGAAGCAGGGAACACTGAAGCTTTCTTT	CASSFEAGNTEAFF
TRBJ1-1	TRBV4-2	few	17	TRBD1	TGTGCCAGCAGCCCTCGGGACAGGGGGGTTCGGGGCACTGAAGCTTTCTTT	CASSPRDRGVRGTEAFF
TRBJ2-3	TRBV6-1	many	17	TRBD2	TGTGCCAGCCCTCCGGGACTAGCGGGAGAGAGGGCAGATACGCAGTATTTT	CASPPGLAGERADTQYF
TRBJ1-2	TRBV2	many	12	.	TGTGCCGGAAAGACAACACTCTATGGCTACACCTTC	CAGKTTLYGYTF
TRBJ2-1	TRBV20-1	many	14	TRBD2	TGCAGTGCTAGTATGCGGGAGGGCCGGATTGGGCAGTTCTTC	CSASMREGRIGQFF
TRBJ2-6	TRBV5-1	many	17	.	TGCGCCAGCAGCTTTTTTGAGGGGTACTCTGGGGCCAACGTCCTGACTTTC	CASSFFEGYSGANVLTF
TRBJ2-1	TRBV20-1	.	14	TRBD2	TGCAGTGCGAAAACTAGCGGGGCGACCAATGAGCAGTTCTTC	CSAKTSGATNEQFF
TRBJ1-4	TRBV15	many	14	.	TGTGCCACCAGCAGGGACAGCCGTAATGAAAAACTGTTTTTT	CATSRDSRNEKLFF
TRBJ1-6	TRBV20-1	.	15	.	TGCAGTGCTAGTAACAGGAGCTCCTATAATTCACCCCTCCACTTT	CSASNRSSYNSPLHF
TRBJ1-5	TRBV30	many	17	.	TGTGCCTGGACCCCGAGTCTCGGGACGGTAGGTAATCAGCCCCAGCATTTT	CAWTPSLGTVGNQPQHF
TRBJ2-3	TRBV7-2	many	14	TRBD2	TGTGCCAGCAGCTCGGGACTAGCGGGAAGTACGCAGTATTTT	CASSSGLAGSTQYF
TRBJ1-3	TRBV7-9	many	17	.	TGTGCCAGCAGCTTAACGGCAGCGAGGGGCTCTGGAAACACCATATATTTT	CASSLTAARGSGNTIYF
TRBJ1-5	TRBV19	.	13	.	TGTGCCAGTAGTTTACAGCTCAATCAGAACCAGCATTTT	CASSLQLNQNQHF
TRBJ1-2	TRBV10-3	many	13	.	TGTGCCATCACCCCCGGGACTAACTATGGCTACACCTTC	CAITPGTNYGYTF
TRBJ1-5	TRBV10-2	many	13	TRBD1	TGCGCCAGCAAAACAGGGGGTGATCAGCCCCAGCATTTT	CASKTGGDQPQHF
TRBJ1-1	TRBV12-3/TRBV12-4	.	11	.	TGTGCCAGCAGCTTAGGAGCAGGCGCTTTCTTT	CASSLGAGAFF
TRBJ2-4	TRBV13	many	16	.	TGTGCCAGCAGCTTCGAGACAGGTTCGGCCAAAAACATTCAGTACTTC	CASSFETGSAKNIQYF
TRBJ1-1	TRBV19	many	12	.	TGTGCCAGTAGTATAGAGGGAGTGAAAGCTTTCTTT	CASSIEGVKAFF
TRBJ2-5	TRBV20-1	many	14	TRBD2	TGCAGTGCCTGGACTAGCGGGAGTGGTGAGACCCAGTACTTC	CSAWTSGSGETQYF
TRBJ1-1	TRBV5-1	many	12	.	TGCGCCAGCAGGAAGGGCGGGGGGTATCCTTTCTTT	CASRKGGGYPFF
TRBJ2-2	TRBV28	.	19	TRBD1	TGTACCAGCAGTTTCTGGGACAGGGGGCGCAAAGGACACACCGGGGAGCTGTTTTTT	CTSSFWDRGRKGHTGELFF
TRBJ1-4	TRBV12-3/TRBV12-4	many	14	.	TGTGCCAGCAGGGAACCAGGGGCAAGTGAAAAACTGTTTTTT	CASREPGASEKLFF
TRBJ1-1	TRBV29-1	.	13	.	TGCAGCGTTGCCCACCGGGACACTCCGAGAGCTTTCTTT	CSVAHRDTPRAFF
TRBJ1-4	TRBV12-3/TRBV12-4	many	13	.	TGTGCCAGCAGCTACAATTCTGCCGAGGGGCTGTTTTTT	CASSYNSAEGLFF
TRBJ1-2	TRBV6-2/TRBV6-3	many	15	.	TGTGCCAGCAGTGAAGTGGACACCCCAGGGTATGGCTACACCTTC	CASSEVDTPGYGYTF
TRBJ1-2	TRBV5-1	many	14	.	TGCGCCAGCAGCTTGCAGGATGGTCCCTATGGCTACACCTTC	CASSLQDGPYGYTF
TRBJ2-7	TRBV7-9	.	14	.	TGTGCCAGCAGCTTGGGATGGGGCTCCCACGAGCAGTACTTC	CASSLGWGSHEQYF
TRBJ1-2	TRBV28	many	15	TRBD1	TGTGCCAGCAGTCTCCAGAGGACAGGGGGGCCTGGCTACACCTTC	CASSLQRTGGPGYTF
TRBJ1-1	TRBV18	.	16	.	TGTGCCAGCTCACCACTGACGGGGCGGATCAACACTGAAGCTTTCTTT	CASSPLTGRINTEAFF
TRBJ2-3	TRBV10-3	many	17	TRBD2	TGTGCCATCAGTCTATCTAAACTAGCGGGAGGGACAGATACGCAGTATTTT	CAISLSKLAGGTDTQYF
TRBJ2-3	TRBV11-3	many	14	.	TGTGCCAGCAGCTTGACAGGTGAGGTAGATACGCAGTATTTT	CASSLTGEVDTQYF